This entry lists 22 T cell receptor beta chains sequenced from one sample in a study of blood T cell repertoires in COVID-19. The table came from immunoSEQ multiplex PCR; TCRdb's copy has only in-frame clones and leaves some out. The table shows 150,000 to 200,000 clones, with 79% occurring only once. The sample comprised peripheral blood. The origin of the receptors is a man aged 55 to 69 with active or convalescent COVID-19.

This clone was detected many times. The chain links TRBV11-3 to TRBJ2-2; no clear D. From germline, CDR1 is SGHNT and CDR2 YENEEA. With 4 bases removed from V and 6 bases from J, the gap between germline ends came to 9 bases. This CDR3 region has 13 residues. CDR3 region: CASSSRVSGELFF. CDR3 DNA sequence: TGTGCCAGCAGCTCTCGGGTTTCCGGGGAGCTGTTTTTT.

This CDR3 reads CASSRQGGHYEQYF. CDR3 coding DNA: TGTGCCAGCAGTCGTCAAGGGGGTCACTACGAGCAGTACTTC. This rearrangement joins TRBV9 to TRBJ2-7; weak D call: TRBD1 (6 bases). The CDR3 spans 14 residues. Germline V gives CDR1 SGDLS, CDR2 YYNGEE. V was pared by 5 bases and J by 3 bases, with 15 bases between.

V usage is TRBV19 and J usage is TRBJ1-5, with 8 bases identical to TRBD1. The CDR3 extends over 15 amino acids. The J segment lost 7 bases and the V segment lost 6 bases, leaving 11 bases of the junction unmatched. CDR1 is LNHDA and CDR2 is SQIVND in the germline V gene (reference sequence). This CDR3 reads CASRKDPGGRQPQHF. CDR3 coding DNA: TGTGCCAGTAGAAAAGACCCAGGGGGCAGACAGCCCCAGCATTTT.

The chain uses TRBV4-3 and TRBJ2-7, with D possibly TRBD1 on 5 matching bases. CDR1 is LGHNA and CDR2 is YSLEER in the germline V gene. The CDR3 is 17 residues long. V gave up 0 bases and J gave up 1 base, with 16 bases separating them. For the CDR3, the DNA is TGCGCCAGCAGCCAAGATGCTGCAGGGTCCGGTTCCTACGAGCAGTACTTC. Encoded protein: CASSQDAAGSGSYEQYF.

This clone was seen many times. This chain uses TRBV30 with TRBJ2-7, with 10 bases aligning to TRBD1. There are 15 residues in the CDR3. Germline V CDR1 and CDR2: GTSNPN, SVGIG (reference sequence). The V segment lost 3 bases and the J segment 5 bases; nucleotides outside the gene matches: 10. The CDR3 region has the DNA TGTGCCTGGAGGTCCCTTCGGGACAGGGGCAACGAGCAGTACTTC. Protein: CAWRSLRDRGNEQYF.

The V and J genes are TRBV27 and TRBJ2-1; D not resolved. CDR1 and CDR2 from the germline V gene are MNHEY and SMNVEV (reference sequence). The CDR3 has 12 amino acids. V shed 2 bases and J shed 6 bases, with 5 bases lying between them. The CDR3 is CASSLIGNEQFF. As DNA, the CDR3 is TGTGCCAGCAGTTTAATCGGCAATGAGCAGTTCTTC.

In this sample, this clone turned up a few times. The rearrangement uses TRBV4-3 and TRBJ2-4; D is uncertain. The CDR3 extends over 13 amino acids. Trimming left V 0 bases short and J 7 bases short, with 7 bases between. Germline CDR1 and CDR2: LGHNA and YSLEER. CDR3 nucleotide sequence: TGCGCCAGCAGCCAAGATCATGGCAACATTCAGTACTTC. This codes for CASSQDHGNIQYF.

This CDR3 is CASSQAILVGQADYEQYF. The CDR3 nucleotides read TGTGCCAGCAGCCAAGCAATTTTGGTCGGACAGGCGGACTACGAGCAGTACTTC. The genes are TRBV4-2 and TRBJ2-7; 7 nucleotides agree with TRBD1. Germline loops: CDR1 LGHNA, CDR2 YNFKEQ. Trimming removed 1 base from V and 3 bases from J; junction bases left unmatched: 15. The CDR3 covers 18 residues.

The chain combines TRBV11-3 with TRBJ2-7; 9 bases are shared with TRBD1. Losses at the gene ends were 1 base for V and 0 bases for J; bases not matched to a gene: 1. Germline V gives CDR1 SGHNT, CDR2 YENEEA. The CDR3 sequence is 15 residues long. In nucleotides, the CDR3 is TGTGCCAGCAGCTTAGGGACAGGGGCCTCCTACGAGCAGTACTTC. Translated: CASSLGTGASYEQYF.

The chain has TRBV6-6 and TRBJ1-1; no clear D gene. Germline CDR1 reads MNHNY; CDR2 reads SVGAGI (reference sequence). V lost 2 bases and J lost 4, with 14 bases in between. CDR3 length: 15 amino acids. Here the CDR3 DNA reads TGTGCCAGCAGTTACGTGTCAGCCCCAGGCACTGAAGCTTTCTTT. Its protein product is CASSYVSAPGTEAFF.

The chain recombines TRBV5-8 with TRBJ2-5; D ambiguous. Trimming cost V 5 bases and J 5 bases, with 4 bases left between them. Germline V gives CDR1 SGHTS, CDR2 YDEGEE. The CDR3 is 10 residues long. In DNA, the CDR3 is TGTGCCAGCAGATCGGAGACCCAGTACTTC. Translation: CASRSETQYF. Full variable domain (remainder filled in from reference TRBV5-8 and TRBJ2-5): EAGVTQSPTHLIKTRGQQATLRCSPISGHTSVYWYQQALGLGLQFLLWYDEGEERNRGNFPPRFSGRQFPNYSSELNVNALELEDSALYLCASRSETQYFGPGTRLLVL.

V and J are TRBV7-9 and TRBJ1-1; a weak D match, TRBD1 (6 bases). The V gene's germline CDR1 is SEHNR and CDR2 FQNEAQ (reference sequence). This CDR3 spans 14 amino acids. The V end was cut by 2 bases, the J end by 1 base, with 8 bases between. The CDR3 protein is CASSLQGKNTEAFF. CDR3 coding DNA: TGTGCCAGCAGCTTACAGGGGAAGAACACTGAAGCTTTCTTT.

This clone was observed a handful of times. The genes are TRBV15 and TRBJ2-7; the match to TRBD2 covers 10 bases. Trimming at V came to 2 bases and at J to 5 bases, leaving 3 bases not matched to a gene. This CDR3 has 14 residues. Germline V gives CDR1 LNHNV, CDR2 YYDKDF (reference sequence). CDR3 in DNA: TGTGCCACCAGCAGACTAGCGGGAGAGAACGAGCAGTACTTC. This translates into CATSRLAGENEQYF.

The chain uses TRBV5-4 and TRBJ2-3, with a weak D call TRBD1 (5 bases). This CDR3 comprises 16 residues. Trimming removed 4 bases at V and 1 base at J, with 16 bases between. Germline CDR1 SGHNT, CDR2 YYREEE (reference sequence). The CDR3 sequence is CASSPDVGRGTDTQYF. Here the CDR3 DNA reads TGTGCCAGCAGCCCGGACGTCGGCAGGGGCACAGATACGCAGTATTTT.

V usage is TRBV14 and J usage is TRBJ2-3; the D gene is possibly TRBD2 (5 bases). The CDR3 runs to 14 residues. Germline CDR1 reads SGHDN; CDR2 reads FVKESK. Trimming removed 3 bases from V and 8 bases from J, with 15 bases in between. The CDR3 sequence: CASSQRASPGTQYF. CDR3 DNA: TGTGCCAGCAGCCAGCGGGCTTCCCCGGGTACGCAGTATTTT.

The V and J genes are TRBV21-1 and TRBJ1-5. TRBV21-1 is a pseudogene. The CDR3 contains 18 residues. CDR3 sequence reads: CASSKDREGINGNQPQHF. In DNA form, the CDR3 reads TGTGCCAGCAGCAAAGACAGGGAGGGAATTAATGGCAATCAGCCCCAGCATTTT.

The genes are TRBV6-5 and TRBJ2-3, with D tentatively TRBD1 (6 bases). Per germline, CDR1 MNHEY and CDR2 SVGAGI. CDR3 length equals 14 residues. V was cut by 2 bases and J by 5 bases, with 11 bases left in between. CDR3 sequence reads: CASSYGQWEDTQYF. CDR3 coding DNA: TGTGCCAGCAGTTACGGACAGTGGGAAGATACGCAGTATTTT.

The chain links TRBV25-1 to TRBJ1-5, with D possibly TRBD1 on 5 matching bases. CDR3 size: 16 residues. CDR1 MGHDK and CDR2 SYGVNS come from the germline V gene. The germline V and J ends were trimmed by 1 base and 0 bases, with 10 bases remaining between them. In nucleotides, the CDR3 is TGTGCCAGCAGTGAATCGCAGGGCTATAGCAATCAGCCCCAGCATTTT. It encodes CASSESQGYSNQPQHF.

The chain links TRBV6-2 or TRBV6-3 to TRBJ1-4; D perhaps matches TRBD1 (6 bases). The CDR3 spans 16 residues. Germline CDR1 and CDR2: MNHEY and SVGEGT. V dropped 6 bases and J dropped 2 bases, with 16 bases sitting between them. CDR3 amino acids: CASSPRGTGTNEKLFF. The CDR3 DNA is TGTGCCAGCAGCCCTCGAGGTACAGGGACTAATGAAAAACTGTTTTTT.

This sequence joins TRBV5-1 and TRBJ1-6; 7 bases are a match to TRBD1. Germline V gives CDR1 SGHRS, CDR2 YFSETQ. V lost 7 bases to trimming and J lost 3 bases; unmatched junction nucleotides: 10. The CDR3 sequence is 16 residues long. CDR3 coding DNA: TGCGCCAGCCGGATTTCAGGGGGATACTATAATTCACCCCTCCACTTT. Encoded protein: CASRISGGYYNSPLHF.

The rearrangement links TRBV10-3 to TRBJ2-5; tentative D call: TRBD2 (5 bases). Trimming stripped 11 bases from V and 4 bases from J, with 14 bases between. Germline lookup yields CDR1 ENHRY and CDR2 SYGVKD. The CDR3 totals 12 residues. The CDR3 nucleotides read TGTGCCGCAGCCGTAGGAGGAGAGACCCAGTACTTC. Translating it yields CAAAVGGETQYF.

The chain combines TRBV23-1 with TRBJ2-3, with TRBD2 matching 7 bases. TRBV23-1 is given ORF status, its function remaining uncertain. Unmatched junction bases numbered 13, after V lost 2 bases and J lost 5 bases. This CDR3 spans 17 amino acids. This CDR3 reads CASSQPGGGRLEDTQYF. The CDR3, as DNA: TGCGCCAGCAGTCAACCGGGGGGTGGTCGGTTGGAAGATACGCAGTATTTT.